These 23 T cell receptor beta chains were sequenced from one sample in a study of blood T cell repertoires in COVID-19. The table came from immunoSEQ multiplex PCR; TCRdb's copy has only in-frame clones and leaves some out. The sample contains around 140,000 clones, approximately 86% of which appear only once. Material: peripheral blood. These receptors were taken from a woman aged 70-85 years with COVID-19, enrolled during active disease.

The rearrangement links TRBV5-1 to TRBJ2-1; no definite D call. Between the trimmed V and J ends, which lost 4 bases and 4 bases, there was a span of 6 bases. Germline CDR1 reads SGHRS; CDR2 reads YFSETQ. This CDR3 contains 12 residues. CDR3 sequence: CASSSIYNEQFF. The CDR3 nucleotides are TGCGCCAGCAGCAGCATTTACAATGAGCAGTTCTTC.

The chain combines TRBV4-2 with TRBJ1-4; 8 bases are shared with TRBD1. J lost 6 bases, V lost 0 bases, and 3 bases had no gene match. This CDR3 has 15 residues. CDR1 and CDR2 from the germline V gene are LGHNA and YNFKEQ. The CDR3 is CASSQDQGADEKLFF. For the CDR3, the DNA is TGTGCCAGCAGCCAAGACCAGGGGGCGGATGAAAAACTGTTTTTT.

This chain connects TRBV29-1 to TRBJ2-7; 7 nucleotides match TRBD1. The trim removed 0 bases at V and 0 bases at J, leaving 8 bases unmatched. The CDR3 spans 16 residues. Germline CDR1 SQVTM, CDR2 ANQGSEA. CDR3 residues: CSVEDRFRDSSYEQYF. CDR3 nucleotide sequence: TGCAGCGTTGAAGATCGCTTCCGGGACAGCTCCTACGAGCAGTACTTC.

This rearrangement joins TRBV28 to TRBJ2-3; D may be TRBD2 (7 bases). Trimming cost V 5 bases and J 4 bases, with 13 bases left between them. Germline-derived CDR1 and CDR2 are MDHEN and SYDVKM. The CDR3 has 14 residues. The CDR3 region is CASSEQGGSDTQYF. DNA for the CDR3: TGTGCCAGCAGTGAACAGGGAGGGTCAGATACGCAGTATTTT.

CDR3: CASSSSGTNYEQYF. The DNA of the CDR3 is TGTGCCAGCAGTTCAAGCGGGACAAACTACGAGCAGTACTTC. The chain couples TRBV6-2 or TRBV6-3 to TRBJ2-7, with D possibly matching TRBD2 (7 bases). V lost 4 bases to trimming and J lost 3 bases, with 13 bases between them. This CDR3 region has 14 residues. CDR1 MNHEY and CDR2 SVGEGT come from the germline V gene.

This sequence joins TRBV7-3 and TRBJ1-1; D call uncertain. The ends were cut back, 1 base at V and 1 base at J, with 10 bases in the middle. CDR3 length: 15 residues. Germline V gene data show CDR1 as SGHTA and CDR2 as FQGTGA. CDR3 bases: TGTGCCAGCAGCTTAATGGCGGGAAAGAACACTGAAGCTTTCTTT. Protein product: CASSLMAGKNTEAFF.

The CDR3 loop reads CASNPGQSTYEQYF. CDR3 nucleotides: TGTGCCAGCAATCCGGGACAGTCTACCTACGAGCAGTACTTC. The chain has TRBV6-5 and TRBJ2-7; TRBD1 agrees at 7 bases. The CDR3 has 14 residues. Germline CDR1 and CDR2: MNHEY and SVGAGI. Unmatched junction bases numbered 8, after V lost 7 bases and J lost 2 bases.

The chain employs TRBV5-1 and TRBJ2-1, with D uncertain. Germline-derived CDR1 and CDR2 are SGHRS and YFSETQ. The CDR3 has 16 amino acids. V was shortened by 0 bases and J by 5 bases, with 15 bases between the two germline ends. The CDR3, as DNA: TGCGCCAGCAGCTTGGTTCCTGTTACCCAGGACAATGAGCAGTTCTTC. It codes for CASSLVPVTQDNEQFF.

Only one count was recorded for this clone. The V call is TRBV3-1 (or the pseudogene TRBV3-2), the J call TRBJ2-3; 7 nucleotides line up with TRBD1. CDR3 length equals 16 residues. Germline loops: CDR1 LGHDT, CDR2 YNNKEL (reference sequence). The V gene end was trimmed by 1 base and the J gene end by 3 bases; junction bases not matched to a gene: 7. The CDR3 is CASSQAQGDGTDTQYF. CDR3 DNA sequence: TGTGCCAGCAGCCAAGCGCAGGGGGATGGTACAGATACGCAGTATTTT.

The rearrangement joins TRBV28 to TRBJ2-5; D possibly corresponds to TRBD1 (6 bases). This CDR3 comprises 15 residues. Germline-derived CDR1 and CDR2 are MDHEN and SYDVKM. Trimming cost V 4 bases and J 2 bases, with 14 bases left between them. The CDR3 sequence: CASSSSGQKQETQYF. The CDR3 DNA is TGTGCCAGCAGTTCCTCAGGACAGAAACAAGAGACCCAGTACTTC.

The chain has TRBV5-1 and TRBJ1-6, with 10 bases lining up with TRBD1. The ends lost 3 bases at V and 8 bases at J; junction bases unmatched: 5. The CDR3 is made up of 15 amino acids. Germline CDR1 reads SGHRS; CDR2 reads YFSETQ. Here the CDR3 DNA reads TGCGCCAGCAGCTCGAGGGGGACAGGGGATTCACCCCTCCACTTT. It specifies CASSSRGTGDSPLHF.

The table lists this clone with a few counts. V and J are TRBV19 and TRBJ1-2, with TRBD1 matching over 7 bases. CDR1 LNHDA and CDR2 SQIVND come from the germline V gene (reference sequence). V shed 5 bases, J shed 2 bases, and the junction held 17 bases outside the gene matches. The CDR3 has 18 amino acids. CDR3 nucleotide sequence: TGTGCCAGTAGTGCACGAAGGGGGACAGCGCCGTCCAACTATGGCTACACCTTC. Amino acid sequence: CASSARRGTAPSNYGYTF.

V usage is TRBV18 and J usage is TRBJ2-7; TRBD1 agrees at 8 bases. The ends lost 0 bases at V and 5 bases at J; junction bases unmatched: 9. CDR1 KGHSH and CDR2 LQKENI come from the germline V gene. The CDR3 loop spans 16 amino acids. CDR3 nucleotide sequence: TGTGCCAGCTCACCACCAGTGGGCAGGGGGCGCGACGAGCAGTACTTC. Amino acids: CASSPPVGRGRDEQYF.

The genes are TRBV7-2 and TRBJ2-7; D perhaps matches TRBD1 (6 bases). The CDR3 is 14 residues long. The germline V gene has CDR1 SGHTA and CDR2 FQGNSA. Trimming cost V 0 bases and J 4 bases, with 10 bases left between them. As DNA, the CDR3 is TGTGCCAGCAGCTTAGCACGAGGGGGATACGAGCAGTACTTC. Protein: CASSLARGGYEQYF.

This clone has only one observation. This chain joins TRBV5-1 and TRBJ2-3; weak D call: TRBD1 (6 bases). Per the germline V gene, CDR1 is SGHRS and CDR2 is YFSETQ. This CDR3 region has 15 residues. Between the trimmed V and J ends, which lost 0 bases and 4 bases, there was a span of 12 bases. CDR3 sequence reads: CASSLEAGAADTQYF. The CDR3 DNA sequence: TGCGCCAGCAGCTTGGAGGCAGGGGCCGCAGATACGCAGTATTTT.

CDR3 amino acids: CASSNLAGGPSLNEQFF. For the CDR3, the DNA is TGTGCCAGTAGTAACCTAGCGGGGGGGCCGTCTCTCAATGAGCAGTTCTTC. The chain joins TRBV19 to TRBJ2-1; 12 nucleotides align to TRBD2. V dropped 4 bases and J dropped 6; count of bases not matched to a gene: 10. This CDR3 region has 17 residues. Germline-derived CDR1 and CDR2 are LNHDA and SQIVND (reference sequence).

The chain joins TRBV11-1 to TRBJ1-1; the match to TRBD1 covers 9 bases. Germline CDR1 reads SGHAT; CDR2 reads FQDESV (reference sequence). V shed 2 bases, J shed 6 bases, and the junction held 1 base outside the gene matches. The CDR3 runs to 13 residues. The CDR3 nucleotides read TGTGCCAGCAGCTTACGACAGGGGGCTGAAGCTTTCTTT. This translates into CASSLRQGAEAFF.

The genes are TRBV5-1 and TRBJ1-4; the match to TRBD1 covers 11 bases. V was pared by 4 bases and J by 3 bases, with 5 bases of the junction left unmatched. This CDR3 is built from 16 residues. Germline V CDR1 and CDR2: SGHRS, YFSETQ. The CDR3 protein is CASSTGQGAANEKLFF. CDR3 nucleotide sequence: TGCGCCAGCAGCACAGGACAGGGGGCGGCTAATGAAAAACTGTTTTTT.

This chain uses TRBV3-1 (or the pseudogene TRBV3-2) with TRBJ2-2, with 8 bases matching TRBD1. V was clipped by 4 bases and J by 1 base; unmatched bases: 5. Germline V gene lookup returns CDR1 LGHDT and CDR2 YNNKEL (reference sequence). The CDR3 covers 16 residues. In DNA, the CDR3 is TGTGCCAGCAGCCCAGGGGGCATAGGGAACACCGGGGAGCTGTTTTTT. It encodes CASSPGGIGNTGELFF.

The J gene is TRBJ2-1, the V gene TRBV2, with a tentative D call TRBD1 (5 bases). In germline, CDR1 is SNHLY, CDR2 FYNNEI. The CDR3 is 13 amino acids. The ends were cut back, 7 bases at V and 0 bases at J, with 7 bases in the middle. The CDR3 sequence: CASKGDSYNEQFF. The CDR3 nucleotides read TGTGCCAGCAAAGGGGACTCCTACAATGAGCAGTTCTTC.

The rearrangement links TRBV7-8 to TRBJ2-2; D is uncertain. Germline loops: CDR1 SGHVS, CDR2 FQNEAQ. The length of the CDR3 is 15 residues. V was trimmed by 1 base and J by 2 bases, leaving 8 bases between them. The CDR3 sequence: CASSLVGPNTGELFF. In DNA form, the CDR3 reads TGTGCCAGCAGCTTAGTGGGCCCTAACACCGGGGAGCTGTTTTTT.

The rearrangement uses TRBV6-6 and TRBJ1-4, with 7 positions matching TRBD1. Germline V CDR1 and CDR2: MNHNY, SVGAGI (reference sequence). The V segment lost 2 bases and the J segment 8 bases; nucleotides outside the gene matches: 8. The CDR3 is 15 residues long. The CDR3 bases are TGTGCCAGCAGTTACGGGGGGACAGTTAGGGAAAAACTGTTTTTT. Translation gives CASSYGGTVREKLFF.

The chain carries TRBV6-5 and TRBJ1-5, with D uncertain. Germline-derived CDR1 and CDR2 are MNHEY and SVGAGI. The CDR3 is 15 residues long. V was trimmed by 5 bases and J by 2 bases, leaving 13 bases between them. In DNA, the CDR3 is TGTGCCAGCAGTCAGTGGTTCGAGGGCAATCAGCCCCAGCATTTT. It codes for CASSQWFEGNQPQHF.